Below are 12 T cell receptor beta chains sequenced from a single sample in a study of blood T cell repertoires in COVID-19. TCRdb's table, derived via immunoSEQ multiplex PCR, lists solely in-frame clones and lacks some. The table lists approximately 280,000 clones, roughly 86% of them singletons, with approximately 1.8% in the top ten. The sample was PBMCs or T cells enriched from blood (not recorded which). Every receptor here comes from a woman in her sixties or seventies who had recovered from COVID-19.

V is TRBV6-6 and J is TRBJ1-2; a possible D gene is TRBD1 (6 bases). V gave up 6 bases and J gave up 4 bases, with 12 bases separating them. The germline V gene has CDR1 MNHNY and CDR2 SVGAGI (reference sequence). The CDR3 loop spans 13 amino acids. CDR3 in amino acids: CASSIGTTYGYTF. As DNA, the CDR3 is TGTGCCAGCAGCATCGGGACAACCTATGGCTACACCTTC.

This rearrangement joins TRBV27 to TRBJ1-1; TRBD1 matches 8 bases. Germline CDR1 is MNHEY and CDR2 is SMNVEV (reference sequence). Trimming removed 6 bases from V and 5 bases from J; junction bases left unmatched: 8. The CDR3 has 14 residues. The CDR3 DNA reads TGTGCCAGCAGCCTCTGGACAGGGAGAACTGAAGCTTTCTTT. It yields the protein CASSLWTGRTEAFF.

This chain links TRBV5-1 with TRBJ1-2; 7 bases line up with TRBD1. V was pared by 6 bases and J by 2 bases, with 7 bases of the junction left unmatched. CDR1 is SGHRS and CDR2 is YFSETQ in the germline V gene. The CDR3 is 14 amino acids. CDR3 bases: TGCGCCAGCAATACCGGGACAGCCAACTATGGCTACACCTTC. Translated: CASNTGTANYGYTF.

This sequence joins TRBV7-9 and TRBJ2-7; 14 bases are a match to TRBD2. Germline V lookup: CDR1 SEHNR, CDR2 FQNEAQ (reference sequence). The V gene end was trimmed by 6 bases and the J gene end by 5 bases; junction bases not matched to a gene: 3. The CDR3 extends over 14 amino acids. CDR3 loop: CASRTGLAGDEQYF. The CDR3 DNA reads as TGTGCCAGCAGGACGGGACTAGCGGGAGACGAGCAGTACTTC.

This clone has only one observation. The chain has TRBV6-5 and TRBJ2-2; TRBD2 aligns across 9 bases. Trimming took 5 bases from V and 5 from J; bases not matched to a gene: 6. The CDR3 totals 15 residues. Germline V gene sequence: CDR1 MNHEY, CDR2 SVGAGI. The CDR3 protein is CASSNSGSMTGELFF. CDR3 sequence (DNA): TGTGCCAGCAGTAATAGCGGGAGCATGACCGGGGAGCTGTTTTTT.

The rearrangement joins TRBV24-1 to TRBJ2-2; 8 bases map to TRBD2. Germline V gene data show CDR1 as KGHDR and CDR2 as SFDVKD. J was trimmed by 5 bases and V by 8 bases; bases with no gene match: 6. This CDR3 has 14 residues. CDR3 in amino acids: CATNSGRETGELFF. The DNA for the CDR3 is TGTGCCACCAACAGCGGGAGAGAGACCGGGGAGCTGTTTTTT.

The chain is built from TRBV6-5 and TRBJ2-1, with D tentatively TRBD1 (5 bases). Germline CDR1 MNHEY, CDR2 SVGAGI. Trimming stripped 6 bases from V and 6 bases from J, with 18 bases between. This CDR3 is built from 15 residues. The CDR3 bases are TGTGCCAGCAGGGACACTACTCCTACGGGCAATGAGCAGTTCTTC. Its protein is CASRDTTPTGNEQFF.

The rearrangement links TRBV30 to TRBJ2-1; no clear D. V dropped 4 bases and J dropped 1 base, with 11 bases sitting between them. In germline, CDR1 is GTSNPN, CDR2 SVGIG (reference sequence). The CDR3 has 14 residues. CDR3 protein: CAWNAEVSYNEQFF. In DNA form, the CDR3 reads TGTGCCTGGAACGCCGAGGTATCCTACAATGAGCAGTTCTTC.

This chain connects TRBV9 to TRBJ1-6; 10 bases match TRBD1. The CDR3 has 17 residues. J was trimmed by 6 bases and V by 3 bases; bases with no gene match: 9. Germline V gene sequence: CDR1 SGDLS, CDR2 YYNGEE. CDR3: CASSETGTGVGNSPLHF. CDR3 nucleotides: TGTGCCAGCAGCGAGACGGGGACAGGGGTTGGTAATTCACCCCTCCACTTT.

This chain joins TRBV11-3 and TRBJ2-7; 9 nucleotides align to TRBD1. The ends lost 5 bases at V and 5 bases at J; junction bases unmatched: 10. The CDR3 totals 15 residues. Germline lookup yields CDR1 SGHNT and CDR2 YENEEA. As DNA, the CDR3 is TGTGCCAGCAGCACCGCGGGACAGGGCTTAAACGAGCAGTACTTC. Its translation: CASSTAGQGLNEQYF.

This clone was observed a few times. V usage is TRBV7-8 and J usage is TRBJ1-6; D uncertain. The ends were cut back, 1 base at V and 7 bases at J, with 11 bases in the middle. In germline, CDR1 is SGHVS, CDR2 FQNEAQ. This CDR3 is 15 amino acids long. The CDR3 DNA reads as TGTGCCAGCAGCTTAGGTATCCGAGGCAATTCACCCCTCCACTTT. Its translation is CASSLGIRGNSPLHF.

The chain uses TRBV5-1 and TRBJ2-1; D is undetermined. V shed 4 bases and J shed 2 bases, with 10 bases lying between them. This CDR3 spans 14 amino acids. Germline V gene sequence: CDR1 SGHRS, CDR2 YFSETQ. The CDR3 sequence is CASSQAAPYNEQFF. The DNA for the CDR3 is TGCGCCAGCAGCCAGGCCGCCCCCTACAATGAGCAGTTCTTC. Full variable domain (outside the CDR3, taken from reference TRBV5-1 and TRBJ2-1): KAGVTQTPRYLIKTRGQQVTLSCSPISGHRSVSWYQQTPGQGLQFLFEYFSETQRNKGNFPGRFSGRQFSNSRSEMNVSTLELGDSALYLCASSQAAPYNEQFFGPGTRLTVL.